Listed below are T cell receptor beta chains from one sample, sequenced in a study of T cell repertoires in cytomegalovirus infection. TCRdb independently ran MiXCR on the reads; one entry per CDR3 protein. Of roughly 54,000 distinct CDR3 sequences listed, about 30% are singletons. These receptors' targets are unknown. Sequencing used PBMCs, sequenced either directly or after in vitro stimulation (not recorded which). Receptors originate from a human donor in good health (CMV status not recorded). Some clones in this sample may be carry-over from other donors' samples. Both conserved end residues are part of each CDR3. Each record gives: V gene, CDR3 protein.

v_gene: TRBV15; CDR3aa: CATSRDSRVRETQYF
v_gene: TRBV27; CDR3aa: CASSSLTGTGQPQHF
v_gene: TRBV7-9; CDR3aa: CASSLPGRRGEQFF
v_gene: TRBV12-3/TRBV12-4; CDR3aa: CASSQSPGRGLFF
v_gene: TRBV7-9; CDR3aa: CASLRWAGQSSYNEQFF
v_gene: TRBV6-5; CDR3aa: CASSRDLGQAFF
v_gene: TRBV6-1; CDR3aa: CASSQGQGIVTEAFF
v_gene: TRBV28; CDR3aa: CASSLWDYRGQGSKKGTEAFF
v_gene: TRBV24-1; CDR3aa: CATSALNQGWDQPQHF
v_gene: TRBV7-9; CDR3aa: CASSSTVYEQYF
v_gene: TRBV19; CDR3aa: CASSMWFPYSNQPQHF
v_gene: TRBV7-4; CDR3aa: CASSSLGGPNTEAFF
v_gene: TRBV7-8; CDR3aa: CASSPRQGGNYGYTF
v_gene: TRBV10-3; CDR3aa: CAIKPRRESATDTQYF
v_gene: TRBV20-1; CDR3aa: CSARSVSSTDTQYF
v_gene: TRBV10-2; CDR3aa: CASSDAWTDTQYF
v_gene: TRBV29-1; CDR3aa: CSVRRGRRYNEQFF
v_gene: TRBV7-9; CDR3aa: CASSLGTAYNEQFF
v_gene: TRBV24-1; CDR3aa: CATSVPGWFGYNEQFF
v_gene: TRBV5-4; CDR3aa: CASSRPGGANEKLFF
v_gene: TRBV9; CDR3aa: CASSGRGGTEAFF
v_gene: TRBV28; CDR3aa: CALGTLDEKLFF
v_gene: TRBV19; CDR3aa: CASSWGVGTEAFF
v_gene: TRBV4-1; CDR3aa: CASTPQGGYTEAFF
v_gene: TRBV7-9; CDR3aa: CASSRGLRETQYF
v_gene: TRBV5-4; CDR3aa: CASSAKTSGGGDTQYF
v_gene: TRBV7-8; CDR3aa: CASSLRRTGNEKLFF